The sequence of this TCR beta chain was determined in a study of human T cells and chemical hapten exposure. Study-level background: Alopecia areata, totalis or universalis affected patients, mainly female.

This clonotype was counted only a few times. The V and J ends lost 6 bases and 4 bases respectively, with 12 bases between them. CDR3 length: 12 residues. The germline CDR1 and CDR2 sequences are DFQATT and SNEGSKA (reference sequence). The study used a library that attached unique molecular identifiers to individual cDNA molecules. One entry per CDR3 protein, called by TCRdb with MiXCR from the RACE reads. The sample records approximately 100,000 distinct CDR3 sequences, approximately 10% being singletons. Time point defined: patch test 1, 2 weeks after DPC sensitization. The treatment was: therapeutic diphenylcyclopropenone sensitization with weekly scalp DPC. Before extraction, the whole blood was not fractionated, and total RNA was taken from it.

The material sequenced was whole blood, taken in connection with sensitization to the hapten diphenylcyclopropenone (DPC). The V call is TRBV20-1, the J call TRBJ2-5; D is undetermined. The receptor was isolated from a woman aged 40 to 50 with alopecia areata. Some clones in this sample may be carry-over from other donors' samples. The CDR3 loop is CSAGPIGETQYF. The DNA of the CDR3 is TGCAGTGCAGGCCCCATCGGAGAGACCCAGTACTTC.